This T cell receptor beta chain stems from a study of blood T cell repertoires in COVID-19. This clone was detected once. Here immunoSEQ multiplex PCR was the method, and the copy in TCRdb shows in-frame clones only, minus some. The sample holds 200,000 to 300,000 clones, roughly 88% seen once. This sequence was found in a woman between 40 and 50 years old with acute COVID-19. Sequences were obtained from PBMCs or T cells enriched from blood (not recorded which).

DNA of the CDR3: TGCGCCAGCAGCTTGGTGGGCCGCCTTCAAGAGACCCAGTACTTC. Translation gives CASSLVGRLQETQYF. The chain combines TRBV5-1 with TRBJ2-5; D uncertain. Per the germline V gene, CDR1 is SGHRS and CDR2 is YFSETQ. The CDR3 consists of 15 residues. Trimming stripped 0 bases from V and 2 bases from J, with 11 bases between.